The rows below give T cell receptor beta chains drawn from one sample of a study of shared clonotypes between healthy human individuals. Libraries were prepared by immunoSEQ multiplex PCR; TCRdb keeps only in-frame clonotypes and omits some of them. This table holds millions of clones, over 85% found once. Source material: naive CD8+ T cells sorted from blood. The receptors here all came from a young man in good health. CDR3s include the opening cysteine and the closing phenylalanine or tryptophan.

V	J	CDR3
TRBV10-2	TRBJ1-6	CASSDIGQGYSPLHF
TRBV13	TRBJ1-2	CASSSQTGDGYTF
TRBV5-6	TRBJ2-7	CASSNTSYEQYF
TRBV10-2	TRBJ2-7	CASSVGGAPTYEQYF
TRBV7-9	TRBJ2-7	CASHPGGAYEQYF
TRBV5-4	TRBJ2-4	CASSHRGDIQYF
TRBV2	TRBJ2-3	CASSLPGLAGVAGTDTQYF
TRBV25-1	TRBJ1-6	CASSQTGSSSPLHF
TRBV6-5	TRBJ2-7	CASSSSSGESFYEQYF
TRBV12-5	TRBJ2-1	CASGLVQWNEQFF
TRBV6-6	TRBJ2-7	CASSLEAGRSYEQYF
TRBV10-3	TRBJ1-5	CAISEGVGGPNQPQHF
TRBV7-9	TRBJ2-7	CASSFSYVWEGTVYEQYF
TRBV7-6	TRBJ2-5	CASSLEVGLETQYF
TRBV2	TRBJ2-1	CASSEDPSSYNEQFF
TRBV5-4	TRBJ2-1	CASSFTGYGEQFF
TRBV2	TRBJ2-2	CASEALSNPEFGELFF
TRBV6-5	TRBJ2-7	CASSARDRVPYEQYF
TRBV5-4	TRBJ2-7	CASSSELYEQYF
TRBV29-1	TRBJ2-7	CSVGTGNSYEQYF
TRBV28	TRBJ2-7	CASGRALTGDEQYF
TRBV29-1	TRBJ2-1	CSVDRSGSSYNEQFF
TRBV9	TRBJ2-3	CASSVATGDTYTDTQYF
TRBV30	TRBJ1-4	CAWNRVANEKLFF
TRBV27	TRBJ1-6	CASSPSAGTVYSPLHF
TRBV7-9	TRBJ2-7	CASTPPGGYEQYF
TRBV19	TRBJ2-7	CASSLGPEQYF
TRBV7-9	TRBJ1-1	CASSFIVTEAFF
TRBV5-6	TRBJ1-2	CATTNMVISGYTF
TRBV6-5	TRBJ2-4	CASSPGTLAKNIQYF
TRBV28	TRBJ2-1	CASSSTSGSSYNEQFF
TRBV6-1	TRBJ2-7	CASNTGTVYEQYF
TRBV13	TRBJ1-1	CASSLGSGDRVNTEAFF
TRBV5-7	TRBJ2-5	CASSDLGQHPGQETQYF
TRBV4-3	TRBJ2-2	CASSQVDEWTGGTGELFF
TRBV5-1	TRBJ2-5	CASSLGQGQETQYF
TRBV7-9	TRBJ1-1	CAIPSGTWNTEAFF
TRBV7-6	TRBJ2-5	CASSLAGGLETQYF
TRBV6-1	TRBJ2-6	CASSEAGLAGGTEIHSGANVLTF
TRBV5-4	TRBJ1-2	CASSLGYGYTF
TRBV30	TRBJ2-1	CAWSVVDNEQFF
TRBV7-9	TRBJ2-7	CASSFAGVGYEQYF
TRBV18	TRBJ2-7	CASSDISYEQYF
TRBV6-6	TRBJ2-7	CASSSLLDYEQYF
TRBV5-6	TRBJ1-2	CASSFRAGSESRYGYTF
TRBV27	TRBJ1-2	CASSFGQYYGYTF
TRBV5-1	TRBJ2-1	CASSLGGLNEQFF
TRBV11-2	TRBJ2-1	CASSLDRLEQFF
TRBV6-5	TRBJ2-1	CASSYEASGLNEQFF
TRBV10-3	TRBJ2-1	CAISGPGTGGFNEQFF
TRBV2	TRBJ2-3	CASSSDRTDTQYF
TRBV29-1	TRBJ2-5	CSVGPQETQYF
TRBV6-5	TRBJ2-7	CASSYNNEQYF
TRBV27	TRBJ2-7	CASSDESSGRAYEQYF
TRBV9	TRBJ2-5	CASSEYGQGEETQYF
TRBV7-6	TRBJ2-3	CASSLYGAPDTQYF
TRBV27	TRBJ2-3	CASSLAGGTDTQYF
TRBV5-8	TRBJ1-4	CATPGQVGKLFF